This T cell receptor beta chain was documented in a study of blood T cell repertoires in COVID-19. Original data processing: Reference gene primer amplification yielded estimated nucleated cell counts. Sequencing was performed with immunoSEQ multiplex PCR; in TCRdb, only in-frame clones are kept and a portion is missing. The DNA was the basis for D and trimming; V, J and clone size are from that table. The sample shows 250,000 to 300,000 clones, 89% of them seen only once. The participants were between roughly 18 and 100 years old and came from 20 to 30 US areas. Donors of Cohort 3 who recovered were those that had two negative PCRs, clearance, or symptom resolution. The CDR3 runs to 16 residues. V gave up 2 bases and J gave up 4 bases, with 15 bases separating them. Per the germline V gene, CDR1 is SGHVS and CDR2 is FNYEAQ.

Input material: PBMCs or T cells enriched from blood (not recorded which). This chain joins TRBV7-6 and TRBJ2-1; possible D gene TRBD2, 6 bases. This receptor was obtained from a woman in her forties who had recovered from COVID-19. The CDR3 is CASSLRRDPTYNEQFF. CDR3 in DNA: TGTGCCAGCAGCTTAAGGCGGGACCCTACTTACAATGAGCAGTTCTTC.